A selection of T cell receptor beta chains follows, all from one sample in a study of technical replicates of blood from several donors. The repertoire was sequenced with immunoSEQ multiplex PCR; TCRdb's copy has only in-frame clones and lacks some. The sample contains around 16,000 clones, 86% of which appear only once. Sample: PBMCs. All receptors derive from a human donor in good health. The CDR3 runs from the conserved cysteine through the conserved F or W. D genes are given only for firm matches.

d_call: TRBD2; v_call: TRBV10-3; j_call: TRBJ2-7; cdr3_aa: CAIRIGGGTYEQYF
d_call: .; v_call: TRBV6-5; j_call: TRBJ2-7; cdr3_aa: CASSYRSVTSPHEQYF
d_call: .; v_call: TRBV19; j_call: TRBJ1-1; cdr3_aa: CATIHPNTEAFF
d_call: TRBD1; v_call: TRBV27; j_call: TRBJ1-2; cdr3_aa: CASGEQGGNYGYTF
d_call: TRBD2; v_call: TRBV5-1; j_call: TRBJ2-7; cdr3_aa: CASSSALAGVSYEQYF
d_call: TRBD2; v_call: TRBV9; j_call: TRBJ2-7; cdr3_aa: CASSSGLAEPYEQYF
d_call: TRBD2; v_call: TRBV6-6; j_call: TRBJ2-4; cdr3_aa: CASSSSGRDKNIQYF
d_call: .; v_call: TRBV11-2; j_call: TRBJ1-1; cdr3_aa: CASSLVRGVREAFF
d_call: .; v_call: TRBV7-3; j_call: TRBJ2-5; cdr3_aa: CASSLIGGMSQETQYF
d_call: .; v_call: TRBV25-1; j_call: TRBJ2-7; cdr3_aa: CASSELSRYEQYF
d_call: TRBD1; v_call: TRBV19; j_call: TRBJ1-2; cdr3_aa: CASGQGHGYTF
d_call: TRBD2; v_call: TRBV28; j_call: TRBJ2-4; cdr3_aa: CASSLVSGLAGVTAKNIQYF
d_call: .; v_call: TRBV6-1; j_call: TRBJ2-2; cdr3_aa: CASSEIVGLPGELFF
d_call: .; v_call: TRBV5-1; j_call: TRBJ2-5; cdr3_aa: CASSLVAAIQETQYF
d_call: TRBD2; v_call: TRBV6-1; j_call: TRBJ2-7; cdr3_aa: CASSESPGGYEQYF
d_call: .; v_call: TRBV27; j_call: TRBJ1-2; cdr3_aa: CASSPLGGDYYGYTF
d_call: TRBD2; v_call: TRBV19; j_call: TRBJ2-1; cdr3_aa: CASSISLAGGSYNEQFF
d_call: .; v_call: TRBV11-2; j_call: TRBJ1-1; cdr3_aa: CASSLNVGARTEAFF
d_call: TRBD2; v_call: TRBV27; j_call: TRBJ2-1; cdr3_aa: CASRKRLAGVPHEQFF
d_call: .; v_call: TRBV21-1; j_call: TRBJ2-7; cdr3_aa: CAGPSGFREQYF
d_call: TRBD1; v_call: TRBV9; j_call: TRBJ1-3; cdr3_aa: CASSGDRGTIYF
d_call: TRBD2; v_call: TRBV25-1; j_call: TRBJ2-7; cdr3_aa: CASSDVAGAHYEQYF
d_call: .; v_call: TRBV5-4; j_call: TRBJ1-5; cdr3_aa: CASAFRGTPPNNQPQHF
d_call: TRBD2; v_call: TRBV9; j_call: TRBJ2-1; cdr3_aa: CASSVTSGGQPEQFF
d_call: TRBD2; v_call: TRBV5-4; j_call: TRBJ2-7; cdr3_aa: CASSPTSDRWAYEQYF
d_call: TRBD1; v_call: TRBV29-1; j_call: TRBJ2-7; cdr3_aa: CSVGTGEQEQYF
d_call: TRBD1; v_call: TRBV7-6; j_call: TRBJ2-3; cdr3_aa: CASSYGQGTDTQYF
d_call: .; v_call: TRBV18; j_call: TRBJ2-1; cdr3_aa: CASSTGTGESWNEQFF
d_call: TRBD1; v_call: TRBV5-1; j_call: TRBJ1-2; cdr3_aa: CASSLAGVQGSGYGYTF
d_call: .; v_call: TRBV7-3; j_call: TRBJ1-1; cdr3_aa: CASSASQNTEAFF
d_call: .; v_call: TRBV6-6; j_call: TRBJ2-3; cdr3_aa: CASSYSGLGTDTQYF
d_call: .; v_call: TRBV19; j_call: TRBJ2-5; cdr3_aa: CASSILGGETQYF
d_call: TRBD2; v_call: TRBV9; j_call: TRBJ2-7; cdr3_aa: CASSSSTSGSPHEQYF